This T cell receptor (beta chain) is from a study of T and B cells in COVID-19 patients. Whole-study context: Of approximately 20 active-infection patients, approximately 17 carried comorbidities linked to unfavorable COVID-19 outcome.

The ends were cut back, 5 bases at V and 5 bases at J, with 18 bases in the middle. This CDR3 region has 15 residues. Germline CDR1 is SGHVS and CDR2 is FNYEAQ. Each TRB amplification used roughly 230-550 ng of genomic DNA from blood. TRB rearrangements were amplified by multiplex PCR with BIOMED2 TRB-A/B primers. Each CDR3 protein is one row after TCRdb ran MiXCR on the multiplex PCR reads. The sample contains some 11,000 distinct CDR3 sequences, around 30% of which appear only once. This clonotype was seen a few times. The gene calls are TRBV7-6 and TRBJ2-5; D remains unclear. This TCR came from a human donor with active COVID-19. Sequenced: blood. CDR3 amino acids: CASSRFEPLGETQYF. CDR3 nucleotides: TGTGCCAGCAGCAGGTTCGAACCCCTCGGCGAGACCCAGTACTTC.